A selection of T cell receptor beta chains follows, all from one sample in a study of T cell responses to AZD1222 COVID-19 vaccine. Some clones are missing from TCRdb's copy, which holds only in-frame ones; the method was immunoSEQ multiplex PCR. The sample lists around 72,000 clones, around nine tenths seen once, with under 30% in the top ten. The material was peripheral blood, obtained on day 0 of AZD1222 vaccination. All receptors derive from an adult in good health. Both conserved end residues are part of each CDR3. A D gene is named only where the DNA matches it firmly. For some rows the clone size is stated as once, few or many, or as a class when expanded; others skip it.

TRBJ1-1	TRBV6-5	NA	NA	CASSYRGRPDTEAFF	TGTGCCAGCAGTTACAGGGGCCGCCCGGACACTGAAGCTTTCTTT
TRBJ1-1	TRBV30	TRBD1	NA	CAWSKGTGGLDTEAFF	TGTGCCTGGAGTAAGGGGACAGGGGGCCTAGACACTGAAGCTTTCTTT
TRBJ1-2	TRBV18	TRBD1	NA	CASSQQGAYGYTF	TGTGCCAGCTCTCAACAGGGGGCTTACGGCTACACCTTC
TRBJ1-1	TRBV9	NA	NA	CASSPRSRNTEAFF	TGTGCCAGCAGCCCCCGGAGTCGAAACACTGAAGCTTTCTTT
TRBJ1-4	TRBV5-6	TRBD1	NA	CASSLFRGDEKLFF	TGTGCCAGCAGCTTGTTCAGGGGGGATGAAAAACTGTTTTTT
TRBJ2-7	TRBV28	NA	NA	CASSSRPGRNGQYF	TGTGCCAGCAGTTCCCGGCCGGGGCGGAATGGGCAGTACTTC
TRBJ1-4	TRBV5-1	NA	NA	CASSLEGVRGEKLFF	TGCGCCAGCAGCTTGGAGGGGGTGAGGGGTGAAAAACTGTTTTTT
TRBJ2-2	TRBV10-1	NA	NA	CASSRGLVAGELFF	TGCGCCAGCAGTCGAGGCCTGGTGGCCGGGGAGCTGTTTTTT
TRBJ2-5	TRBV12-3/TRBV12-4	NA	once	CASSFLERETQYF	TGTGCCAGCAGTTTCCTTGAGCGGGAGACCCAGTACTTC
TRBJ2-2	TRBV7-3	NA	NA	CASSLGVTNTGELFF	TGTGCCAGCAGCTTAGGTGTAACGAACACCGGGGAGCTGTTTTTT
TRBJ1-1	TRBV6-2/TRBV6-3	NA	NA	CASSWSSEVAFF	TGTGCCAGCAGTTGGTCTAGCGAGGTGGCTTTCTTT
TRBJ1-2	TRBV30	NA	NA	CAWSVGGAGGYTF	TGTGCCTGGAGTGTAGGGGGGGCTGGTGGCTACACCTTC
TRBJ2-1	TRBV4-2	NA	once	CASSDEVGSYNEQFF	TGTGCCAGCAGCGACGAGGTTGGATCCTACAATGAGCAGTTCTTC
TRBJ2-7	TRBV7-9	NA	few	CASSLGPLSYEQYF	TGTGCCAGCAGCTTAGGGCCGCTCTCCTACGAGCAGTACTTC
TRBJ1-2	TRBV20-1	NA	NA	CSASVGGPYGYTF	TGCAGTGCTAGTGTCGGGGGTCCCTATGGCTACACCTTC
TRBJ1-6	TRBV9	NA	NA	CASSALQGSNSPLHF	TGTGCCAGCAGCGCCCTACAGGGTTCCAATTCACCCCTCCACTTT
TRBJ1-2	TRBV5-4	NA	NA	CASSQTLGSNYGYTF	TGTGCCAGCAGCCAGACTCTAGGGTCCAACTATGGCTACACCTTC
TRBJ1-6	TRBV7-6	TRBD1	once	CASSSGQGISPLHF	TGTGCCAGCAGCTCCGGACAGGGTATTTCACCCCTCCACTTT
TRBJ1-2	TRBV28	NA	NA	CASTGTSGGYTF	TGTGCCAGCACCGGGACTTCAGGGGGCTACACCTTC
TRBJ1-1	TRBV29-1	NA	NA	CSVQVGPSAEAFF	TGCAGCGTCCAGGTCGGGCCTTCAGCTGAAGCTTTCTTT
TRBJ1-1	TRBV28	NA	once	CASRVTGVNTEAFF	TGTGCCAGCAGGGTGACAGGAGTGAACACTGAAGCTTTCTTT
TRBJ1-4	TRBV3-1/TRBV3-2	NA	NA	CASSQEEKLFF	TGTGCCAGCAGCCAAGAGGAAAAACTGTTTTTT
TRBJ1-6	TRBV6-5	TRBD1	once	CASSHRGRNNSPLHF	TGTGCCAGCAGCCACAGGGGGCGAAACAATTCACCCCTCCACTTT
TRBJ1-3	TRBV5-1	NA	NA	CASSLGGTPGNTIYF	TGCGCCAGCAGCTTGGGCGGGACGCCCGGAAACACCATATATTTT
TRBJ2-2	TRBV5-1	TRBD2	NA	CASSLAGGITGELFF	TGCGCCAGCAGCTTAGCGGGGGGCATCACCGGGGAGCTGTTTTTT
TRBJ1-4	TRBV12-5	NA	NA	CASGLVPGVEKLFF	TGTGCTAGTGGTTTGGTACCGGGAGTGGAAAAACTGTTTTTT
TRBJ2-4	TRBV4-1	TRBD1	NA	CASSHEGARNIQYF	TGCGCCAGCAGCCATGAGGGGGCGAGGAACATTCAGTACTTC
TRBJ2-3	TRBV7-6	NA	NA	CASSLESTTSPDTQYF	TGTGCCAGCAGCTTAGAATCTACCACATCCCCAGATACGCAGTATTTT
TRBJ1-2	TRBV19	TRBD1	NA	CASSIRGQLYGYTF	TGTGCCAGTAGTATTCGGGGACAGCTCTATGGCTACACCTTC
TRBJ1-1	TRBV30	NA	once	CAWSVFGTEAFF	TGTGCCTGGAGTGTATTTGGGACTGAAGCTTTCTTT
TRBJ2-2	TRBV7-9	NA	NA	CASSLVLVSGELFF	TGTGCCAGCAGCTTAGTGCTGGTCTCCGGGGAGCTGTTTTTT
TRBJ1-3	TRBV10-3	NA	once	CAISDNTGPGNTIYF	TGTGCCATCAGTGACAATACAGGGCCTGGAAACACCATATATTTT
TRBJ1-5	TRBV2	NA	NA	CASRSRGNQPQHF	TGTGCCAGCAGGTCCAGAGGCAACCAGCCCCAGCATTTT
TRBJ1-2	TRBV19	NA	NA	CASSIAVSYGYTF	TGTGCCAGTAGTATTGCGGTCAGCTATGGCTACACCTTC
TRBJ1-2	TRBV5-4	NA	NA	CASSLRQRANYGYTF	TGTGCCAGCAGCTTGCGCCAGAGAGCTAACTATGGCTACACCTTC
TRBJ1-2	TRBV6-1	NA	NA	CASSEVGFGGYTF	TGTGCCAGCAGTGAAGTTGGGTTCGGGGGCTACACCTTC
TRBJ1-1	TRBV6-2/TRBV6-3	NA	NA	CASSLIGMNTEAFF	TGTGCCAGCAGTTTAATTGGAATGAACACTGAAGCTTTCTTT
TRBJ2-1	TRBV7-2	TRBD2	NA	CASSLAGTSTNEQFF	TGTGCCAGCAGCTTAGCGGGGACTAGCACCAATGAGCAGTTCTTC
TRBJ1-3	TRBV9	TRBD1	NA	CASSVSAGTGTGNTIYF	TGTGCCAGCAGCGTCTCCGCCGGGACAGGGACTGGAAACACCATATATTTT
TRBJ2-2	TRBV4-3	NA	NA	CASSRSVSGTGELFF	TGCGCCAGCAGCCGAAGTGTATCAGGGACCGGGGAGCTGTTTTTT
TRBJ2-1	TRBV7-9	NA	NA	CASSLDGGGPLRQFF	TGTGCCAGCAGCTTGGATGGGGGGGGCCCGTTAAGGCAGTTCTTC
TRBJ2-1	TRBV4-3	TRBD2	NA	CASSQDRLAGEYEQFF	TGCGCCAGCAGCCAAGATAGGCTAGCGGGGGAGTATGAGCAGTTCTTC
TRBJ1-2	TRBV30	NA	NA	CAWSTQVPNYGYTF	TGTGCCTGGAGTACACAGGTGCCTAACTATGGCTACACCTTC
TRBJ2-2	TRBV5-1	TRBD1	NA	CASSLDRGNTGELFF	TGCGCCAGCAGCTTGGACAGGGGGAACACCGGGGAGCTGTTTTTT
TRBJ1-2	TRBV6-5	TRBD1	NA	CASSWTGVDGYTF	TGTGCCAGCAGCTGGACAGGGGTGGATGGCTACACCTTC
TRBJ1-4	TRBV30	TRBD1	NA	CAWTAPGQSNEKLFF	TGTGCCTGGACGGCCCCGGGACAGTCTAATGAAAAACTGTTTTTT
TRBJ1-2	TRBV7-9	NA	NA	CASSFEFSDGYTF	TGTGCCAGCAGCTTTGAATTTTCTGATGGCTACACCTTC
TRBJ1-6	TRBV27	TRBD1	NA	CASRGQGRDSPLHF	TGTGCCAGCAGAGGACAGGGGCGAGATTCACCCCTCCACTTT
TRBJ2-7	TRBV27	NA	once	CASTKGAEQYF	TGTGCCAGCACCAAAGGGGCCGAGCAGTACTTC
TRBJ2-7	TRBV6-5	TRBD1	NA	CASSPRTGGNEQYF	TGTGCCAGCAGTCCGAGGACAGGGGGCAACGAGCAGTACTTC
TRBJ1-2	TRBV6-2/TRBV6-3	NA	NA	CASSYGSRVRYGYTF	TGTGCCAGCAGTTACGGTTCCAGGGTTCGATATGGCTACACCTTC
TRBJ1-1	TRBV30	NA	NA	CAWSRGVRDTEAFF	TGTGCCTGGAGTCGTGGCGTTAGGGACACTGAAGCTTTCTTT
TRBJ2-7	TRBV11-2	TRBD2	once	CASNPAGDPEQYF	TGTGCCAGCAATCCAGCGGGGGATCCCGAGCAGTACTTC
TRBJ2-4	TRBV28	NA	NA	CASSPGLTQYF	TGTGCCAGCAGCCCGGGTCTAACTCAGTACTTC